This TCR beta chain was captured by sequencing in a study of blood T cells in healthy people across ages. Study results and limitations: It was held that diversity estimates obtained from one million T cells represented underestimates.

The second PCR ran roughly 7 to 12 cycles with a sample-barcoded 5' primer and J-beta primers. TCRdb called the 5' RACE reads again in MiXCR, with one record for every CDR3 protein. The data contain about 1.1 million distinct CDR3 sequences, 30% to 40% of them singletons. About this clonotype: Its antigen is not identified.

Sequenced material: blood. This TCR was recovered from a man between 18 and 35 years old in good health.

The CDR3 region has the DNA TGTGCCAGCAGTGGGGTCATGGGCAATGAGCAGTTCTTC. It codes for CASSGVMGNEQFF. The genes are TRBV2 and TRBJ2-1; D is unclear. With 4 bases removed from V and 6 bases from J, the gap between germline ends came to 10 bases. The CDR3 is made up of 13 amino acids. Germline assignment: CDR1 SNHLY and CDR2 FYNNEI.